The 15 T cell receptor beta chains below were found in one sample sequenced in a study of Siglec-9 on CD8 T cells in melanoma. Clones were read by immunoSEQ multiplex PCR, and TCRdb kept only the in-frame ones, dropping some. The sample includes roughly 30,000 clones, 80% of them seen just once. Sequenced sample: Siglec-9- CD8+ T cells sorted from blood. The receptor source for this set is a human donor in good health.

This sequence joins TRBV1 and TRBJ2-3; the D call of TRBD1 is as the table states it, not checked on the DNA. TRBV1 is assigned pseudogene status. This CDR3 comprises 16 residues. In DNA form, the CDR3 reads TGCACCAGCAGCCAAGTAGGTCTCAGGGGCGCTGGTACGCAGTATTTT. Residues: CTSSQVGLRGAGTQYF.

The CDR3 coding sequence is TGTGCCAGCAGCTTAGGGTTAGCTTCATGGGTCGAGCAGTTCTTC. This gives the protein CASSLGLASWVEQFF. J is TRBJ2-1 and V is TRBV7-8; D is unresolved. Per germline, CDR1 SGHVS and CDR2 FQNEAQ. The CDR3 is made up of 15 amino acids. Trimming removed 1 base from V and 10 bases from J, with 17 bases in between.

The V call is TRBV27, the J call TRBJ2-7; TRBD1 agrees at 9 bases. The CDR3 contains 14 residues. The V gene end was trimmed by 2 bases and the J gene end by 3 bases; junction bases not matched to a gene: 2. Per germline, CDR1 MNHEY and CDR2 SMNVEV (reference sequence). CDR3 DNA sequence: TGTGCCAGCAGTTTAGGACAGGGGATCTACGAGCAGTACTTC. The encoded protein is CASSLGQGIYEQYF.

The chain carries TRBV13 and TRBJ2-1, with a tentative D call TRBD2 (6 bases). The V and J ends lost 4 bases and 1 base respectively, with 17 bases between them. Germline loops: CDR1 PRHDT, CDR2 FYEKMQ (reference sequence). This CDR3 region has 17 residues. The CDR3 loop is CASSSIEVTRSYNEQFF. Here the CDR3 DNA reads TGTGCCAGCAGCTCGATCGAGGTGACTAGGTCCTACAATGAGCAGTTCTTC. Filled out from reference TRBV13 and TRBJ2-1, the complete variable domain reads AAGVIQSPRHLIKEKRETATLKCYPIPRHDTVYWYQQGPGQDPQFLISFYEKMQSDKGSIPDRFSAQQFSDYHSELNMSSLELGDSALYFCASSSIEVTRSYNEQFFGPGTRLTVL.

Only one count was recorded for this clone. One end of the junction does not line up with germline, which may come from a read error. This rearrangement joins TRBV19 to TRBJ1-5, with 9 bases that match TRBD1. This CDR3 spans 14 amino acids. CDR1 and CDR2 from the germline V gene are LNHDA and SQIVND (reference sequence). This CDR3 reads CASRDRDSDQPQHF. In nucleotides, the CDR3 is TGTGCCAGCAGGGACAGGGATAGCGATCAGCCCCAGCATTTT.

This clone is labeled as medium-sized. This chain connects TRBV27 to TRBJ1-2; maybe TRBD1 (5 bases). Trimming pared 3 bases from V and 2 bases from J, leaving 7 bases between. From germline, CDR1 is MNHEY and CDR2 SMNVEV (reference sequence). The CDR3 contains 13 residues. The CDR3 DNA reads as TGTGCCAGCAGTTTGACAGAGAACTATGGCTACACCTTC. Protein sequence: CASSLTENYGYTF.

This sequence joins TRBV5-1 and TRBJ2-7; 8 positions agree with TRBD2. Trimming cost V 4 bases and J 2 bases; bases outside gene matches: 5. Germline V gene lookup returns CDR1 SGHRS and CDR2 YFSETQ. CDR3 length equals 14 residues. The CDR3 spells CASSPPGLAYEQYF. As DNA, the CDR3 is TGCGCCAGCAGCCCGCCGGGACTAGCCTACGAGCAGTACTTC.

The chain employs TRBV13 and TRBJ2-4, with D unresolved. V dropped 3 bases and J dropped 0 bases, with 6 bases sitting between them. CDR3 length: 14 amino acids. Germline CDR1 PRHDT, CDR2 FYEKMQ (reference sequence). Written as DNA, the CDR3 is TGTGCCAGCAGCTTCGAGGTAGCCAAAAACATTCAGTACTTC. Its translation: CASSFEVAKNIQYF.

The V call is TRBV4-1, the J call TRBJ2-2; the D is unclear. Per the germline V gene, CDR1 is MGHRA and CDR2 is YSYEKL. Trimming took 4 bases from V and 6 from J, leaving 12 bases between them. This CDR3 spans 14 amino acids. CDR3 in amino acids: CASSLHANPGELFF. The DNA for the CDR3 is TGCGCCAGCAGCCTTCATGCCAACCCCGGGGAGCTGTTTTTT.

This clone was seen only once. The gene calls are TRBV9 and TRBJ1-2, with D uncertain. The germline V gene encodes CDR1 SGDLS and CDR2 YYNGEE. This CDR3 region has 15 residues. V lost 0 bases and J lost 10, with 19 bases in between. CDR3 in amino acids: CASSVDYVGTVDYTF. The CDR3 region has the DNA TGTGCCAGCAGCGTAGACTATGTTGGCACGGTCGACTACACCTTC.

J is TRBJ1-1 and V is TRBV27; D is uncertain. V lost 8 bases, J lost 1 base, and 11 bases lay in between. Germline V lookup: CDR1 MNHEY, CDR2 SMNVEV (reference sequence). CDR3 length equals 13 residues. CDR3 sequence reads: CASSGITNTEAFF. The CDR3 DNA is TGTGCCAGCTCGGGGATTACGAACACTGAAGCTTTCTTT.

The chain carries TRBV25-1 and TRBJ2-5; D is undetermined. CDR3 length equals 14 residues. V was trimmed by 3 bases and J by 5 bases, leaving 13 bases between them. CDR1 and CDR2 from the germline V gene are MGHDK and SYGVNS. The CDR3 coding sequence is TGTGCCAGCAGTGACACGACGGGTGGGGAGACCCAGTACTTC. Encoded protein: CASSDTTGGETQYF.

The CDR3 bases are TGTGCCAGCAGCTCTAGCGGGAGGGGCACAGATACGCAGTATTTT. Its translation: CASSSSGRGTDTQYF. The chain uses TRBV6-5 and TRBJ2-3; 12 bases match TRBD2. With 6 bases clipped from V and 1 base from J, the junction kept 2 bases outside the gene matches. The CDR3 is 15 amino acids. Germline CDR1 is MNHEY and CDR2 is SVGAGI.

The chain recombines TRBV2 with TRBJ1-5; TRBD1 is a possible D gene (5 bases). Germline CDR1 reads SNHLY; CDR2 reads FYNNEI. Trimming pared 4 bases from V and 5 bases from J, leaving 15 bases between. This CDR3 has 15 residues. The CDR3 loop reads CASSGFGGTDQPQHF. The CDR3 DNA reads TGTGCCAGCAGTGGGTTTGGGGGAACGGATCAGCCCCAGCATTTT.

This rearrangement joins TRBV19 to TRBJ1-5; no firm D call. The CDR3 runs 13 residues. Trimming left V 5 bases short and J 9 bases short, with 14 bases between. CDR1 is LNHDA, CDR2 SQIVND, per germline (reference sequence). DNA for the CDR3: TGTGCCAGTAGTGTCCAAGTTTGGTCGCCCCAGCATTTT. It yields the protein CASSVQVWSPQHF.